This is a list of T cell receptor beta chains from one sample in a study of shared clonotypes between healthy human individuals. Sequencing was performed with immunoSEQ multiplex PCR; in TCRdb, only in-frame clones are kept and a portion is missing. The sample records approximately 500,000 clones, 60% to 80% being singletons. The sample taken for sequencing was PBMCs. The receptors here all came from a woman in her thirties or forties in good health. Some clones in this sample may be carry-over from other donors' samples. Both conserved end residues are part of each CDR3. Fields, in order: clone size, V gene, J gene, D gene, CDR3 protein, CDR3 DNA. A D gene is named only where the DNA matches it firmly. Clone size is stated in some rows and not others, as once, few, many or a class when expanded.

NA	TRBV7-9	TRBJ2-1	TRBD2	CASSLGRGGRTLYNEQFF	TGTGCCAGCAGCTTAGGACGAGGCGGGAGGACCCTCTACAATGAGCAGTTCTTC
NA	TRBV25-1	TRBJ2-2	TRBD1	CASSASSGTENTGELFF	TGTGCCAGCAGCGCGTCCTCCGGGACAGAGAACACCGGGGAGCTGTTTTTT
NA	TRBV27	TRBJ2-3	TRBD2	CASKGLAKDTQYF	TGTGCCAGCAAGGGACTAGCGAAAGATACGCAGTATTTT
NA	TRBV2	TRBJ2-5	TRBD2	CASSERLAGEVTQYF	TGTGCCAGCAGTGAAAGACTAGCGGGAGAGGTGACCCAGTACTTC
NA	TRBV2	TRBJ2-7	NA	CASTPPWEHYEQYF	TGTGCCAGCACCCCCCCCTGGGAGCATTACGAGCAGTACTTC
NA	TRBV29-1	TRBJ2-5	NA	CSVRLGGETQYF	TGCAGCGTCCGACTTGGAGGGGAGACCCAGTACTTC
NA	TRBV7-6	TRBJ2-7	NA	CASSLAGDPRYEQYF	TGTGCCAGCAGCTTAGCGGGGGACCCCAGATACGAGCAGTACTTC
NA	TRBV7-2	TRBJ2-5	NA	CASSFAGTTQETQYF	TGTGCCAGCAGCTTTGCCGGGACAACCCAAGAGACCCAGTACTTC
NA	TRBV18	TRBJ2-1	NA	CASSPGLEQFF	TGTGCCAGCTCACCAGGGTTAGAGCAGTTCTTC
NA	TRBV19	TRBJ2-5	NA	CASSIGGFGETQYF	TGTGCCAGTAGTATAGGAGGCTTTGGGGAGACCCAGTACTTC
NA	TRBV5-1	TRBJ2-7	TRBD2	CASSLEASGYEQYF	TGCGCCAGCAGCTTGGAGGCTAGCGGATACGAGCAGTACTTC
NA	TRBV6-5	TRBJ2-7	TRBD2	CASRQGLATAYEQYF	TGTGCCAGCAGACAGGGACTAGCGACCGCCTACGAGCAGTACTTC
NA	TRBV5-4	TRBJ1-3	TRBD1	CASSFGTDRNTIYF	TGTGCCAGCAGCTTCGGGACAGATAGAAACACCATATATTTT
NA	TRBV19	TRBJ2-2	NA	CATSITGELFF	TGTGCCACCAGTATCACCGGGGAGCTGTTTTTT
many	TRBV5-5	TRBJ2-7	TRBD2	CASSLVSGSYEQYF	TGTGCCAGCAGCTTGGTCAGCGGGAGCTACGAGCAGTACTTC
NA	TRBV4-3	TRBJ2-7	NA	CASSQDSGDFHEQYF	TGCGCCAGCAGCCAAGATTCAGGGGACTTCCACGAGCAGTACTTC
NA	TRBV28	TRBJ1-1	TRBD1	CASSQPWTGVTEAFF	TGTGCCAGCAGTCAACCTTGGACAGGGGTCACTGAAGCTTTCTTT
many	TRBV7-9	TRBJ1-2	NA	CASSLVGRGYTF	TGTGCCAGCAGCTTAGTTGGACGTGGCTACACCTTC
NA	TRBV7-2	TRBJ1-5	NA	CASSSTGAVENQPQHF	TGTGCCAGCAGCTCTACGGGTGCCGTCGAGAATCAGCCCCAGCATTTT
few	TRBV7-5	TRBJ2-1	NA	CARSFGGRYYNEQFF	TGTGCCAGAAGCTTTGGGGGGAGGTACTACAATGAGCAGTTCTTC
NA	TRBV19	TRBJ1-5	NA	CASSILLGSNQPQHF	TGTGCCAGTAGTATCCTCTTAGGGAGCAATCAGCCCCAGCATTTT
NA	TRBV21-1	TRBJ2-5	NA	CASSKVQTAGLHGASQETQYF	TGTGCCAGCAGCAAAGTTCAAACCGCGGGGCTACACGGGGCTAGCCAGGAGACCCAGTACTTC
NA	TRBV28	TRBJ1-2	NA	CASSLKRMGTGYGYTF	TGTGCCAGCAGTTTAAAGAGGATGGGGACCGGCTATGGCTACACCTTC
NA	TRBV2	TRBJ1-6	NA	CASRVGQGNSPLHF	TGTGCCAGCAGGGTCGGGCAGGGGAATTCACCCCTCCACTTT
NA	TRBV23-1	TRBJ2-7	TRBD2	CASRSLAALHPSYEQYF	TGCGCCAGCAGAAGTCTAGCGGCCCTCCATCCTTCCTACGAGCAGTACTTC
few	TRBV2	TRBJ1-1	NA	CASSLRMNTEAFF	TGTGCCAGCAGTTTAAGAATGAACACTGAAGCTTTCTTT
few	TRBV6-5	TRBJ1-2	TRBD1	CASSYRDRGIDGYTF	TGTGCCAGCAGTTACCGAGACAGGGGCATAGATGGCTACACCTTC
NA	TRBV7-3	TRBJ2-5	TRBD2	CASSLGTSGRWETQYF	TGTGCCAGCAGCTTAGGGACTAGCGGGAGGTGGGAGACCCAGTACTTC
few	TRBV7-3	TRBJ2-3	NA	CASSLTGNTDTQYF	TGTGCCAGCAGCTTAACCGGAAACACAGATACGCAGTATTTT
NA	TRBV5-1	TRBJ2-3	TRBD2	CASSRTSGYTDTQYF	TGCGCCAGCAGCCGGACTAGCGGGTATACAGATACGCAGTATTTT
many	TRBV6-1	TRBJ2-6	NA	CASSEEAGSGANVLTF	TGTGCCAGCAGTGAAGAGGCGGGCTCTGGGGCCAACGTCCTGACTTTC
NA	TRBV30	TRBJ1-5	NA	CAWSPQELQPQHF	TGTGCCTGGAGCCCGCAAGAGCTACAGCCCCAGCATTTT
NA	TRBV5-4	TRBJ2-4	NA	CASSLEGGNIQYF	TGTGCCAGCAGCTTGGAGGGGGGGAACATTCAGTACTTC
NA	TRBV5-1	TRBJ1-6	TRBD1	CASSLVTGETNSPLHF	TGCGCCAGCAGCCTGGTCACAGGGGAGACTAATTCACCCCTCCACTTT
NA	TRBV12-2	TRBJ1-5	NA	CASRTGGGAGACNQPQHF	TGTGCAAGTCGCACAGGGGGAGGGGCAGGGGCATGCAATCAGCCCCAGCATTTT
NA	TRBV5-4	TRBJ1-4	TRBD1	CASSLAGGTANEKLFF	TGTGCCAGCAGCTTGGCAGGGGGGACAGCTAATGAAAAACTGTTTTTT
many	TRBV4-2	TRBJ2-3	TRBD2	CASSQEVVSGSWYTQYF	TGTGCCAGCAGCCAAGAAGTGGTTAGCGGGAGTTGGTATACGCAGTATTTT
NA	TRBV11-3	TRBJ2-7	TRBD2	CASSLTSGRGEQYF	TGTGCCAGCAGCCTGACTAGCGGGAGGGGCGAGCAGTACTTC
NA	TRBV6-1	TRBJ1-6	NA	CASCGQNNSPLHF	TGTGCCAGCTGCGGACAGAACAATTCACCCCTCCACTTT
NA	TRBV29-1	TRBJ1-3	NA	CSVEDLSEGGNTIYF	TGCAGCGTTGAAGATCTTTCGGAGGGCGGAAACACCATATATTTT
NA	TRBV5-1	TRBJ2-3	NA	CASSLPSLGGRGQDTQYF	TGCGCCAGCAGCTTGCCCTCCTTAGGAGGGAGAGGTCAAGATACGCAGTATTTT